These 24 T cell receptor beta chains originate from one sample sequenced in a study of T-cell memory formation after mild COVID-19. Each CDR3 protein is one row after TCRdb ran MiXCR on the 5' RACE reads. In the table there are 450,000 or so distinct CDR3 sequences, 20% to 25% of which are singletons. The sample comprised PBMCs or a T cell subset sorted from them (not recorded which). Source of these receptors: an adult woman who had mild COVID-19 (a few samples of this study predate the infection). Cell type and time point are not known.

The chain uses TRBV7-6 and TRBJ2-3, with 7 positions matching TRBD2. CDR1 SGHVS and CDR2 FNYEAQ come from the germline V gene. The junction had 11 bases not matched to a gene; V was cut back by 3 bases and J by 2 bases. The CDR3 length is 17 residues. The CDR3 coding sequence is TGTGCCAGCAGCTTGGGCGCACTAGCGAGAGCCACAGATACGCAGTATTTT. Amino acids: CASSLGALARATDTQYF. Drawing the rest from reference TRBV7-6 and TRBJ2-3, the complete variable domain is GAGVSQSPRYKVTKRGQDVALRCDPISGHVSLYWYRQALGQGPEFLTYFNYEAQQDKSGLPNDRFSAERPEGSISTLTIQRTEQRDSAMYRCASSLGALARATDTQYFGPGTRLTVL.

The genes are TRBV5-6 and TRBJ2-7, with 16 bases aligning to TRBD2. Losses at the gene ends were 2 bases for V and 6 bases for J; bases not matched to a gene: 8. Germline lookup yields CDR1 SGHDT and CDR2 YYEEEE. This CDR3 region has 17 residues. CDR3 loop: CASSFEGLAGGIGEQYF. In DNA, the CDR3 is TGTGCCAGCAGCTTTGAGGGACTAGCGGGAGGGATAGGCGAGCAGTACTTC.

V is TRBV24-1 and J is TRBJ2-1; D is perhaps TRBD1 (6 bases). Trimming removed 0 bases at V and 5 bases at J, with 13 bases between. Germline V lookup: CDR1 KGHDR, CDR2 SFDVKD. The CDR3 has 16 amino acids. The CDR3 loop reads CATSDLGGGYHNEQFF. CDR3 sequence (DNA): TGTGCCACCAGTGATTTGGGTGGGGGCTACCACAATGAGCAGTTCTTC.

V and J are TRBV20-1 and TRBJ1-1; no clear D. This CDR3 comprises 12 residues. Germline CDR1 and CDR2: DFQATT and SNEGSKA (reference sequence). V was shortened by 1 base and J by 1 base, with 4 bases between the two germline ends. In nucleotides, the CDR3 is TGCAGTGCTAGAGGACGGAACACTGAAGCTTTCTTT. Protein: CSARGRNTEAFF.

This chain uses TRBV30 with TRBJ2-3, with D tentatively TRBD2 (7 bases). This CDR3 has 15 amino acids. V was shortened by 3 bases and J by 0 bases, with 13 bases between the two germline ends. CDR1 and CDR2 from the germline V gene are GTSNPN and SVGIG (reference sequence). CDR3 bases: TGTGCCTGGAGAGACGGGGGGACAAGCACAGATACGCAGTATTTT. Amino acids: CAWRDGGTSTDTQYF.

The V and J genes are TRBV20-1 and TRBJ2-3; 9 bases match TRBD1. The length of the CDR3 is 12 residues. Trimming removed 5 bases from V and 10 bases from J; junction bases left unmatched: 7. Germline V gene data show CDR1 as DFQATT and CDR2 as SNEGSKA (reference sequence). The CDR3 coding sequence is TGCAGTGCTTCCCTGGGACAGGGCCCGCAGTATTTT. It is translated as CSASLGQGPQYF.

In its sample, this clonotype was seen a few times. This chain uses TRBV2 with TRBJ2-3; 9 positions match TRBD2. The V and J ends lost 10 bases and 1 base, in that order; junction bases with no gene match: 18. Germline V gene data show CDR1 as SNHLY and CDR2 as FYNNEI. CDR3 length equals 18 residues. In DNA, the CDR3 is TGTGCCACCCCCCTCGGAAGGCGGGGGGGCCAGGGCACAGATACGCAGTATTTT. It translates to CATPLGRRGGQGTDTQYF.

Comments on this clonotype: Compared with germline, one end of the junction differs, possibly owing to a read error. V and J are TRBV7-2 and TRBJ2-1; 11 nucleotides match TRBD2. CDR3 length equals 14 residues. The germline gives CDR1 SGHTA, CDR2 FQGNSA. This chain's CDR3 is CASSIAGGPSEQFF. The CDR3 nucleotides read TGTGCCAGCAGCATAGCGGGGGGGCCCTCCGAGCAGTTCTTC.

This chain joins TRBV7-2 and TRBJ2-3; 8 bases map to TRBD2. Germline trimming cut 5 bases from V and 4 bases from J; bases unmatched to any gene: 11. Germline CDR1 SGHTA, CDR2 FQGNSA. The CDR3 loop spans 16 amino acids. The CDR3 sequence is CASSARRGAGADTQYF. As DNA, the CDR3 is TGTGCCAGCAGCGCACGGCGGGGAGCGGGAGCAGATACGCAGTATTTT.

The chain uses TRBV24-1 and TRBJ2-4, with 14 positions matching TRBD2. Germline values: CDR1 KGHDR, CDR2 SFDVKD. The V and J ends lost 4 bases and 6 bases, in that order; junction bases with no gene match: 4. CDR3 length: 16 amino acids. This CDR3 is CATSEPGLAGANIQYF. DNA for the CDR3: TGTGCCACCAGTGAGCCGGGACTAGCGGGAGCAAACATTCAGTACTTC.

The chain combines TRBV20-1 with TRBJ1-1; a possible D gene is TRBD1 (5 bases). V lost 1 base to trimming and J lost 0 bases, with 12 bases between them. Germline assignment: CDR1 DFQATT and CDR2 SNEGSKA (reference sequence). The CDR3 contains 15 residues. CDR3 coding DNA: TGCAGTGCTAGAGTTGGGGGGTGGATGAACACTGAAGCTTTCTTT. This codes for CSARVGGWMNTEAFF.

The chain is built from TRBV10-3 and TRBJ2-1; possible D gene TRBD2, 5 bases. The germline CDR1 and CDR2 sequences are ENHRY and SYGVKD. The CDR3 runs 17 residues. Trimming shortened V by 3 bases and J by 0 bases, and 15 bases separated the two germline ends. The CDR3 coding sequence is TGTGCCATCAGTGATCCTGGGAGTCGGGTCTCCTACAATGAGCAGTTCTTC. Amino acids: CAISDPGSRVSYNEQFF.

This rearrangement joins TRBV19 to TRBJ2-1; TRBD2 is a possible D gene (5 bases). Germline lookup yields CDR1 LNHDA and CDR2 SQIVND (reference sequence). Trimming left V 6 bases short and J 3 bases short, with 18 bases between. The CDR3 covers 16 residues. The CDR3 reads CASRAPEERNYNEQFF. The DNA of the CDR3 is TGTGCCAGTAGGGCCCCTGAGGAGCGGAACTACAATGAGCAGTTCTTC.

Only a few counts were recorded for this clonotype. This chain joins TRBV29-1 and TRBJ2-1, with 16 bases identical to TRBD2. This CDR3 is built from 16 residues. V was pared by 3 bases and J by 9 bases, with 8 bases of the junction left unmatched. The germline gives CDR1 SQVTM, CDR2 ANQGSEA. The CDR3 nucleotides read TGCAGCGTTGAGGAGGGGGGACTAGCGGGAGGGCCTGAGCAGTTCTTC. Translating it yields CSVEEGGLAGGPEQFF.

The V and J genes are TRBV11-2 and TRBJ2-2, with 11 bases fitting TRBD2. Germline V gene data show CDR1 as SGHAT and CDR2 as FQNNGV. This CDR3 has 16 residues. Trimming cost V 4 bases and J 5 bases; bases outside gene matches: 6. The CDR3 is CASSSSGGLRTGELFF. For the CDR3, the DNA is TGTGCCAGCAGCTCTAGCGGGGGGCTCCGAACCGGGGAGCTGTTTTTT.

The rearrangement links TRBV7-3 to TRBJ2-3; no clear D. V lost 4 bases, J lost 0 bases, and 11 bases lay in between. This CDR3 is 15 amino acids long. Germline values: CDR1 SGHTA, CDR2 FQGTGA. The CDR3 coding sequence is TGTGCCAGCAGCTCAAATCCGAGTAGCACAGATACGCAGTATTTT. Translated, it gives CASSSNPSSTDTQYF.

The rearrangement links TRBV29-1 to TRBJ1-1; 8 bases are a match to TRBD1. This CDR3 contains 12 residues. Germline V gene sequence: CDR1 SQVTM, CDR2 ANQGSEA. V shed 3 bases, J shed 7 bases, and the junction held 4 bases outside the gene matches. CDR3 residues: CSVESGGNEAFF. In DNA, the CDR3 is TGCAGCGTTGAGTCAGGGGGCAATGAAGCTTTCTTT.

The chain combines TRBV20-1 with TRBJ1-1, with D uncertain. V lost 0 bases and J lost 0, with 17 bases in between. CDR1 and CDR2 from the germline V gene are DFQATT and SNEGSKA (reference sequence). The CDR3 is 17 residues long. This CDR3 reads CSARDHRSPGLNTEAFF. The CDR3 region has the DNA TGCAGTGCTAGAGATCATCGGTCACCGGGTCTGAACACTGAAGCTTTCTTT.

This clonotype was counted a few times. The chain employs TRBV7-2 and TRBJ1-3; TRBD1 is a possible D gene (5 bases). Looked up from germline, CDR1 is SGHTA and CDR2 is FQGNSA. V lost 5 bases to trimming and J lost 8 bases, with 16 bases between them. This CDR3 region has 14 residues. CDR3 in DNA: TGTGCCAGCAGCCCCCGAGGCGGGGCGGACACCATATATTTT. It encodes CASSPRGGADTIYF.

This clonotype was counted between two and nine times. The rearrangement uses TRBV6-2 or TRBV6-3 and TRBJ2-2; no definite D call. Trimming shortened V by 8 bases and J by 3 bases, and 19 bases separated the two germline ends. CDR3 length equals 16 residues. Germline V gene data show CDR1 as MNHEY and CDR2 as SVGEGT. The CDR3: CASLNLISSYTGELFF. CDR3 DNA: TGTGCCAGCCTGAATCTTATATCTTCCTACACCGGGGAGCTGTTTTTT.

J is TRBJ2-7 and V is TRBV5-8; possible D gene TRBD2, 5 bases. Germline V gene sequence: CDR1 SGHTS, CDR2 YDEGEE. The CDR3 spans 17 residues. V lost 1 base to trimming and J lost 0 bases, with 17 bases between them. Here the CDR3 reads CASSLWRGQKSSYEQYF. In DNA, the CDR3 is TGTGCCAGCAGCTTGTGGCGCGGGCAGAAGAGCTCCTACGAGCAGTACTTC.

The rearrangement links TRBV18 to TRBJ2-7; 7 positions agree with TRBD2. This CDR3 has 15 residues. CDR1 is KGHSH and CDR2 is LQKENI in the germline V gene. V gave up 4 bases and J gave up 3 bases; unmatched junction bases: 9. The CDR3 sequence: CASSLGLAEIYEQYF. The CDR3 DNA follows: TGTGCCAGCTCACTGGGGCTAGCGGAGATCTACGAGCAGTACTTC. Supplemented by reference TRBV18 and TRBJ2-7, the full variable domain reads NAGVMQNPRHLVRRRGQEARLRCSPMKGHSHVYWYRQLPEEGLKFMVYLQKENIIDESGMPKERFSAEFPKEGPSILRIQQVVRGDSAAYFCASSLGLAEIYEQYFGPGTRLTVT.

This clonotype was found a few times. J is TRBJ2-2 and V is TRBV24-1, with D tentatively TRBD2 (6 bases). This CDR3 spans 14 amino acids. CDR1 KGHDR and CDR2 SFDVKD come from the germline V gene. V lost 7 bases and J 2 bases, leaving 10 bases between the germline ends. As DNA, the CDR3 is TGTGCCACCAGCGCCGGACTAAACACCGGGGAGCTGTTTTTT. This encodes CATSAGLNTGELFF.

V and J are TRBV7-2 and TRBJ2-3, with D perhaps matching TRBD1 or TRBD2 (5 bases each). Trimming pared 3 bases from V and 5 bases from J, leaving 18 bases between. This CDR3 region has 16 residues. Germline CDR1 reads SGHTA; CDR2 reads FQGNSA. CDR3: CASSFPRKMGVDTQYF. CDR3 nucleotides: TGTGCCAGCAGCTTCCCGCGTAAAATGGGGGTAGATACGCAGTATTTT.